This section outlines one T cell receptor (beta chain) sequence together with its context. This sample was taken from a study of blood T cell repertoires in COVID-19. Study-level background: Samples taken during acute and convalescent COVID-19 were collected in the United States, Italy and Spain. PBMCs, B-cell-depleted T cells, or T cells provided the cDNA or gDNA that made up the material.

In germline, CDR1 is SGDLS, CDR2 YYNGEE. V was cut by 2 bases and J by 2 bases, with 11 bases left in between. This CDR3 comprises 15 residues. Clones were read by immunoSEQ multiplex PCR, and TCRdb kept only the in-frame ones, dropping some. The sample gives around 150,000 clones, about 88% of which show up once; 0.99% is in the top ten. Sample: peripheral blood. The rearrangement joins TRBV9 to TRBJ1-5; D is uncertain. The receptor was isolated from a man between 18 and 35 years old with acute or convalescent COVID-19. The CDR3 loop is CASSVSGLRNQPQHF. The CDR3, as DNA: TGTGCCAGCAGCGTCTCCGGACTTCGCAATCAGCCCCAGCATTTT.